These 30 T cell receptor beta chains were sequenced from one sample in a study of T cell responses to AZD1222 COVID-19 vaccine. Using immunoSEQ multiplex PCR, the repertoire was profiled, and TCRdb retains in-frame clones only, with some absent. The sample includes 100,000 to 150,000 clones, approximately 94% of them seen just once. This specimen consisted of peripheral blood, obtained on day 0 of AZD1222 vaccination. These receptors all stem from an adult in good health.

The CDR3 DNA is TGTGCCAGCAGTTTAAGGGACATTTATGAAGCTTTCTTT. Translation: CASSLRDIYEAFF. The chain is built from TRBV12-3 or TRBV12-4 and TRBJ1-1; D perhaps matches TRBD1 (6 bases). With 2 bases removed from V and 7 bases from J, the gap between germline ends came to 11 bases. This CDR3 region has 13 residues.

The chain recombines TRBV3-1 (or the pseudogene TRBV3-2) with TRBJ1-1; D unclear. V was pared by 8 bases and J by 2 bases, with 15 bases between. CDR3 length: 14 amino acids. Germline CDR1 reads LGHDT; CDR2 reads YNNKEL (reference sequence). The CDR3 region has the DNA TGTGCCAGCCGCCCAGGACGCTCAAACACTGAAGCTTTCTTT. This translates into CASRPGRSNTEAFF.

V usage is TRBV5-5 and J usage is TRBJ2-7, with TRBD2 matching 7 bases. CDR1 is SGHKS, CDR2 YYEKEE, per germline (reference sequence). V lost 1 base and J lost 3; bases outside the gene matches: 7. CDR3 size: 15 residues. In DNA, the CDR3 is TGTGCCAGCAGCTTGTTTTTTGCTAGCGGCTACGAGCAGTACTTC. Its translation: CASSLFFASGYEQYF.

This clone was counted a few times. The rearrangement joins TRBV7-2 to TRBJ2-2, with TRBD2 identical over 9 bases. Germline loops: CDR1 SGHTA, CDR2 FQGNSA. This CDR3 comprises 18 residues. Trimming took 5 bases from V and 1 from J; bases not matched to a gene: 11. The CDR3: CASSGRYSGSRNTGELFF. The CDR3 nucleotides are TGTGCCAGCAGCGGTCGCTATAGCGGGAGTAGGAACACCGGGGAGCTGTTTTTT.

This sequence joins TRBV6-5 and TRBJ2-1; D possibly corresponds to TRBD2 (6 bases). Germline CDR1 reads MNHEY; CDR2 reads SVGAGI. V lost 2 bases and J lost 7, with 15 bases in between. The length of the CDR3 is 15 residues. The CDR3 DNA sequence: TGTGCCAGCAGTTACGGTACGGGAGCGGTTAATGAGCAGTTCTTC. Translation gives CASSYGTGAVNEQFF.

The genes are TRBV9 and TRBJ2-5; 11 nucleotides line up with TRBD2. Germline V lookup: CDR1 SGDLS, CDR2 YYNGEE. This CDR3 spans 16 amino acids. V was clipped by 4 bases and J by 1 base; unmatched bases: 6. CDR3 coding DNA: TGTGCCAGCAGCCCCGGGACTAGCGGACTCCAAGAGACCCAGTACTTC. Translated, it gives CASSPGTSGLQETQYF.

For the CDR3, the DNA is TGTGCCAGCAGTGTAGGCCACTACCAAGAGACCCAGTACTTC. Its protein is CASSVGHYQETQYF. J is TRBJ2-5 and V is TRBV27, with D unresolved. The germline gives CDR1 MNHEY, CDR2 SMNVEV (reference sequence). CDR3 length: 14 amino acids. The germline V and J ends were trimmed by 5 bases and 0 bases, with 10 bases remaining between them.

The CDR3 coding sequence is TGCGCCAGCAGCCCCTTAGCGGGAGAAAACAATGAGCAGTTCTTC. Amino acid sequence: CASSPLAGENNEQFF. V usage is TRBV5-1 and J usage is TRBJ2-1, with 9 bases identical to TRBD2. This CDR3 is 15 amino acids long. The V gene's germline CDR1 is SGHRS and CDR2 YFSETQ. Germline trimming cut 4 bases from V and 5 bases from J; bases unmatched to any gene: 7.

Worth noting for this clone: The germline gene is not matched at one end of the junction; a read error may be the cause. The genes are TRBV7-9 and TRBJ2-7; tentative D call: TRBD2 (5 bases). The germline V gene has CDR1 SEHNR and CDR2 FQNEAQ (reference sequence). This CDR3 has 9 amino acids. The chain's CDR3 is CASNPLGNF. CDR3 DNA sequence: TGTGCCAGCAACCCCCTCGGGAACTTC.

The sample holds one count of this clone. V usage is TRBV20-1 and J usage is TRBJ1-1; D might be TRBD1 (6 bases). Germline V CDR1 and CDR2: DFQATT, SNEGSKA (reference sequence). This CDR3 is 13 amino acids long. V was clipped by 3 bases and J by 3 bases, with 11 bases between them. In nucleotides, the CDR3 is TGCAGTGCTAGTGAGGGGGTTTACACTGAAGCTTTCTTT. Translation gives CSASEGVYTEAFF.

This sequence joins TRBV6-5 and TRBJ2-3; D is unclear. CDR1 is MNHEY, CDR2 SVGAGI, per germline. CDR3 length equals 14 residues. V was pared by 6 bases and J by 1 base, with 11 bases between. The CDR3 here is CASSLGRRTDTQYF. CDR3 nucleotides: TGTGCCAGCAGCCTCGGGCGTCGCACAGATACGCAGTATTTT.

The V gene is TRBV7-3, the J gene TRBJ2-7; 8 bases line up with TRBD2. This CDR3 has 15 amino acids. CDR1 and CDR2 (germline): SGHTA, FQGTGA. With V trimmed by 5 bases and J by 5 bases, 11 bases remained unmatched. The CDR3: CASSPTGGPLDEQYF. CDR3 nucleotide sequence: TGTGCCAGCAGCCCTACGGGAGGGCCTTTGGACGAGCAGTACTTC.

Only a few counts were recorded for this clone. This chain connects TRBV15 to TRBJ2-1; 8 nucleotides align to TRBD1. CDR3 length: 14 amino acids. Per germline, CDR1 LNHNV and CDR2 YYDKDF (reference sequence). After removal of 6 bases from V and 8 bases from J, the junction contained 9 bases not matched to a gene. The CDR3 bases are TGTGCCACCAGTAAGACAGGGGATGCGGATGAGCAGTTCTTC. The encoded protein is CATSKTGDADEQFF.

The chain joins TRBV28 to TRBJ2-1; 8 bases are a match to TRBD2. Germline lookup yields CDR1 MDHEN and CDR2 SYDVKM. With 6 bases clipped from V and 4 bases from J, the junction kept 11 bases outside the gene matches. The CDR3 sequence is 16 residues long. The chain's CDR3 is CASSIPLAGVYNEQFF. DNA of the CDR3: TGTGCCAGCAGCATCCCTCTAGCGGGCGTGTACAATGAGCAGTTCTTC.

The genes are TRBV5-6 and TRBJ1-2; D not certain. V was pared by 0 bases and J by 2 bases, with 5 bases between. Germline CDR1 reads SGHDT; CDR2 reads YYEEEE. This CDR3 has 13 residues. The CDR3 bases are TGTGCCAGCAGCTTGGTTCCGAACTATGGCTACACCTTC. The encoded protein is CASSLVPNYGYTF.

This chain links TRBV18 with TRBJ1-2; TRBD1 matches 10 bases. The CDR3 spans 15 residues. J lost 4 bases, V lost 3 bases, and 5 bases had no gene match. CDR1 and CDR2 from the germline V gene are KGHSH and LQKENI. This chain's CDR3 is CASSPRQGASYGYTF. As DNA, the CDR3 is TGTGCCAGCTCACCGAGACAGGGGGCGAGCTATGGCTACACCTTC.

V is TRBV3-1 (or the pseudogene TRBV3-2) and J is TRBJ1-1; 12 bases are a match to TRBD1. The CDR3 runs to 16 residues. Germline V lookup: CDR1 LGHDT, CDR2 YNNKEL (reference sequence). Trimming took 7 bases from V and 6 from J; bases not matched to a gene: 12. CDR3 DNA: TGTGCCAGCACCCCGGGACAGGGGGCAAGGGTTGCTGAAGCTTTCTTT. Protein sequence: CASTPGQGARVAEAFF.

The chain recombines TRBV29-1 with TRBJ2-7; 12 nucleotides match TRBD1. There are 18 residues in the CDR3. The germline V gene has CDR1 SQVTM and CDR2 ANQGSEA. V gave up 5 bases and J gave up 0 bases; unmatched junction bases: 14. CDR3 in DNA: TGCAGCGTTCAGGGGTACCGGGACAGGGGGCGAATCTCCTACGAGCAGTACTTC. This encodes CSVQGYRDRGRISYEQYF.

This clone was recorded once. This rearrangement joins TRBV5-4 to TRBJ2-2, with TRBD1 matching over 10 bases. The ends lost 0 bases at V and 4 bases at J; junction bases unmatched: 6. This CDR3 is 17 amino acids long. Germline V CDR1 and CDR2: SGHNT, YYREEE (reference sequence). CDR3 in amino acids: CASSLALWTGGTGELFF. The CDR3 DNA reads TGTGCCAGCAGCTTGGCCTTATGGACAGGGGGCACCGGGGAGCTGTTTTTT.

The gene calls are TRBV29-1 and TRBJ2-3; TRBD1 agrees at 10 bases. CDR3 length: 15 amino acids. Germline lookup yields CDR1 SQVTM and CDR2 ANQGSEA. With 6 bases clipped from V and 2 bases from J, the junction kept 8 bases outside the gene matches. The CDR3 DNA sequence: TGCAGCGTCGCCGTTGGGACAGGGGCCACAGATACGCAGTATTTT. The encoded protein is CSVAVGTGATDTQYF.

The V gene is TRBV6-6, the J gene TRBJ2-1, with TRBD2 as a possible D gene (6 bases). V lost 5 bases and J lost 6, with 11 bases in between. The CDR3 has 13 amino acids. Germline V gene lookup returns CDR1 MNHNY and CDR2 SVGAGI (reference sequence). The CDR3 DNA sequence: TGTGCCAGCAGTAGACTAGACAGCAATGAGCAGTTCTTC. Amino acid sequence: CASSRLDSNEQFF.

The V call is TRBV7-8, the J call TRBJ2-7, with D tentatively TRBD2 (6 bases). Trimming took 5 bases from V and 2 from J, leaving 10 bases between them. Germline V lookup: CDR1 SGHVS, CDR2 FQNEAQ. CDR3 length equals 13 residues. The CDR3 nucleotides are TGTGCCAGCAGCCGGGGACTGACCTACGAGCAGTACTTC. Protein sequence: CASSRGLTYEQYF. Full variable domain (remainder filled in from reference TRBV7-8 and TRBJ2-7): GAGVSQSPRYKVAKRGQDVALRCDPISGHVSLFWYQQALGQGPEFLTYFQNEAQLDKSGLPSDRFFAERPEGSVSTLKIQRTQQEDSAVYLCASSRGLTYEQYFGPGTRLTVT.

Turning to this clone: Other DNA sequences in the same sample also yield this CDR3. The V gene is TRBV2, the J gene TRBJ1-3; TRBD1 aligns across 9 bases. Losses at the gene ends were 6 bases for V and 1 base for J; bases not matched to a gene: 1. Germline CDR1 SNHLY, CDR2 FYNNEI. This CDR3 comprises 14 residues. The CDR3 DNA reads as TGTGCCAGCAGCGGACAGGGGTCTGGAAACACCATATATTTT. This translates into CASSGQGSGNTIYF. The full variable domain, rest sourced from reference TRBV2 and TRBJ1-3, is EPEVTQTPSHQVTQMGQEVILRCVPISNHLYFYWYRQILGQKVEFLVSFYNNEISEKSEIFDDQFSVERPDGSNFTLKIRSTKLEDSAMYFCASSGQGSGNTIYFGEGSWLTVV.

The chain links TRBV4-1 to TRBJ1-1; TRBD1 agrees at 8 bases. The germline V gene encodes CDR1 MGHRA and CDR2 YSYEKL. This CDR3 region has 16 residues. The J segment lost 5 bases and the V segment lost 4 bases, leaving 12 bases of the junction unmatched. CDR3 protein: CASSPRGRGRGTEAFF. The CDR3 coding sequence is TGCGCCAGCAGCCCTCGCGGCAGGGGGCGGGGGACTGAAGCTTTCTTT.

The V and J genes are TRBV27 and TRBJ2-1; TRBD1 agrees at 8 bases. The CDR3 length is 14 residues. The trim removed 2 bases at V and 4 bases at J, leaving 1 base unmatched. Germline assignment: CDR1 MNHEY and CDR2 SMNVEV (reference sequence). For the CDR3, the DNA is TGTGCCAGCAGTTTACAGGGGGCGTACAATGAGCAGTTCTTC. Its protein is CASSLQGAYNEQFF.

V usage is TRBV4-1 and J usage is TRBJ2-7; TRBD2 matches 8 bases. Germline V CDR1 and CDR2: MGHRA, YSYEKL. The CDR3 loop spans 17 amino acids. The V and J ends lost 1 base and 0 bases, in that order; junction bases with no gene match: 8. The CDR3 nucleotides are TGCGCCAGCAGCCAAGTAGTAGCGGGACTGAGCTCCTACGAGCAGTACTTC. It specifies CASSQVVAGLSSYEQYF.

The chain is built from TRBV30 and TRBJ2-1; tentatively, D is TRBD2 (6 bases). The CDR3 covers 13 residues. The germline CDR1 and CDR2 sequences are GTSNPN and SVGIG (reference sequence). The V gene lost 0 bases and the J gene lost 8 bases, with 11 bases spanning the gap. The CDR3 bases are TGTGCCTGGAGTGTCGGCGGGAAGGATGAGCAGTTCTTC. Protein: CAWSVGGKDEQFF.

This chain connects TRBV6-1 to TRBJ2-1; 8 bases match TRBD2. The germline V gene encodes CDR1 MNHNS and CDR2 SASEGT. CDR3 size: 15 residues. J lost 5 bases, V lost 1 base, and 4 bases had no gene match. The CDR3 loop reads CASSEVAGSNNEQFF. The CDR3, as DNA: TGTGCCAGCAGTGAAGTAGCGGGATCCAACAATGAGCAGTTCTTC.

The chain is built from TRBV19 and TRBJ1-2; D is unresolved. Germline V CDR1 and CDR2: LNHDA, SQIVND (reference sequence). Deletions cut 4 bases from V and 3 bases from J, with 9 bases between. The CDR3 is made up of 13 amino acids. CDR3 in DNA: TGTGCCAGTAGTACCCCCCCGGACTATGGCTACACCTTC. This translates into CASSTPPDYGYTF.

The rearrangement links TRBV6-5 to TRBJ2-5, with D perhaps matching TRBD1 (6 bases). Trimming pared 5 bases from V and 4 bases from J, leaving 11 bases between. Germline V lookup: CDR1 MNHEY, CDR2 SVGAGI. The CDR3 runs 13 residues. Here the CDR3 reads CASSQGFRETQYF. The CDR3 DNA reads TGTGCCAGCAGTCAGGGGTTCAGAGAGACCCAGTACTTC.